The rows below give T cell receptor beta chains drawn from one sample of a study of tumor-infiltrating lymphocytes in primary liver carcinoma. TCRdb reprocessed the multiplex PCR reads via MiXCR and lists one record per CDR3 protein. Among 65,000 to 80,000 distinct CDR3 sequences listed, roughly 69% were seen once. The sample taken for sequencing was liver tumor tissue from sampling region 4. The source of these receptors is a man aged 35 to 55 with primary liver carcinoma and hepatitis B virus infection. Both conserved end residues are part of each CDR3. D genes are given only for firm matches. Clone size appears in some rows only: once, few, many, or a class for an expanded clone.

- | TRBJ2-7 | 11 | - | TRBV28 | TGTGTCAGCAGAATGTCATACGAGCAGTACTTC | CVSRMSYEQYF
- | TRBJ2-1 | 13 | many | TRBV6-1 | TGTGCCAGCAGTGAAGAGTCCTACAATGAGCAGTTCTTC | CASSEESYNEQFF
TRBD2 | TRBJ2-3 | 16 | - | TRBV11-2 | TGTGTCAGCGGCCCCCCGACTAGCGGCAGCACAGATATGCAGTATTTT | CVSGPPTSGSTDMQYF
- | TRBJ1-5 | 14 | - | TRBV7-9 | TGTGTCAGCAGCTTAATGGGCCTTAATCAGCCCCAGCATTTT | CVSSLMGLNQPQHF
- | TRBJ2-3 | 14 | many | TRBV5-1 | TGCGCCAGCAGCCCCGGGGCAGGGCGGGATACGCAGTATTTT | CASSPGAGRDTQYF
TRBD1 | TRBJ1-6 | 20 | - | TRBV6-5 | TGTGCCAGCAGTTACAAGAGACAGGGTTCCACGTCCTCCTATAATTCACCCCTCCACTTT | CASSYKRQGSTSSYNSPLHF
- | TRBJ2-3 | 16 | - | TRBV11-1 | TGTGCCGCCAGCAAGGGAGTAGCGGTTAGCACAGATACGCAGTATTTT | CAASKGVAVSTDTQYF
- | TRBJ2-7 | 20 | - | TRBV6-1 | TGTGCCAGCAATGAAGGGGTTCCGGGACATGGAGGATGGAGCTCCTACGAGCAGTACTTC | CASNEGVPGHGGWSSYEQYF
- | TRBJ1-5 | 15 | once | TRBV6-4 | TGTGCCAATCCATGCGAGGACTATAGCAATCAGTCCCAGCATTTT | CANPCEDYSNQSQHF
- | TRBJ1-2 | 14 | - | TRBV6-1 | TGCGTCACTCTCATGACAGGCGTGGACTATGGCTACACCTTC | CVTLMTGVDYGYTF
- | TRBJ2-3 | 14 | few | TRBV11-2 | TGTGCCAGCAGCTTAGATCGCCACACAGATACGCAGTATTTT | CASSLDRHTDTQYF
- | TRBJ2-3 | 14 | - | TRBV6-5 | TGTGCCAGCAGTTACAAGGACTTAAAAGATATGCTGTATTTT | CASSYKDLKDMLYF
TRBD2 | TRBJ2-7 | 17 | - | TRBV5-1 | TGCGCCAGCAGTATCGGGGCTGCTAGCGGGGGTATCTACGAGCAGTACTTC | CASSIGAASGGIYEQYF
- | TRBJ2-1 | 14 | - | TRBV28 | TGCGCCAGCAGTTTATCGGGGACTGGGTCCGAGCAGTTCTTC | CASSLSGTGSEQFF
- | TRBJ2-3 | 16 | - | TRBV2 | TGTGCCAGCAGAAGCCGGACAGGCGGAGGGACAGATACGCAGTATTTT | CASRSRTGGGTDTQYF
- | TRBJ2-7 | 16 | - | TRBV4-1 | TGTGCCAGCAGCCAAAGGTACAAGGCCCAGACCTACGAGCAGTACTTC | CASSQRYKAQTYEQYF
- | TRBJ2-1 | 14 | many | TRBV24-1 | TGTGCCACCGCCGCCCAGGGCGGCTACAATGAGCAGTTCTTC | CATAAQGGYNEQFF
TRBD1 | TRBJ2-7 | 13 | many | TRBV30 | TGTGCCTGGGCCAGACAGGGGGCCTACGAGCAGTACTTC | CAWARQGAYEQYF
- | TRBJ2-7 | 16 | - | TRBV12-3/TRBV12-4 | TGTGCCAGCAGTTCGGGTCCGGACGGTCGCCTCAACGATCAGTACTTC | CASSSGPDGRLNDQYF
- | TRBJ2-1 | 13 | many | TRBV29-1 | TGCAGCGGTGGGCCCACCTCCTACAATGAGCAGTTCTTC | CSGGPTSYNEQFF
- | TRBJ2-7 | 16 | - | TRBV7-2 | TGTGCCAGCAGCCCCGTCTCGCATTCTTCTACCTACGAGCAGTACTTC | CASSPVSHSSTYEQYF
TRBD2 | TRBJ2-3 | 16 | - | TRBV11-1 | TGCGAAAGCAGCAAGGGACTAGCGGTTAGCACAGATACGCAGTATTTT | CESSKGLAVSTDTQYF
- | TRBJ1-1 | 14 | - | TRBV12-3/TRBV12-4 | TGTGCCAGCAGTTTAGGACGGTCGAACACTACAGCTTTCTTT | CASSLGRSNTTAFF
- | TRBJ2-7 | 16 | many | TRBV10-1 | TGCGCCTCGCATGAAGTCAGGGGCGGAGGGAACTACGAGCAGTACTTC | CASHEVRGGGNYEQYF
TRBD2 | TRBJ2-1 | 14 | - | TRBV29-1 | TGCAGCGTTGGAGGACTAGCGACCGGGAATGAGCAGTTCTTC | CSVGGLATGNEQFF
- | TRBJ2-3 | 15 | - | TRBV10-3 | TGTGCCATCAGTAAGGACAGCCCTGACACAGATACACAGTATTTT | CAISKDSPDTDTQYF
TRBD1 | TRBJ1-4 | 16 | - | TRBV7-9 | TGTGCCAACAGCTTCGACTTGGACAGGGTCGGTGAAAAACTGTTTTTC | CANSFDLDRVGEKLFF
TRBD2 | TRBJ2-3 | 15 | many | TRBV29-1 | TGCAGCGTTCAGAGAGCTAGCGGGAGCACAGATACGCAGTATTTT | CSVQRASGSTDTQYF
- | TRBJ2-7 | 13 | - | TRBV29-1 | TGCAGCGTTAACGCGGACGGGGCTGGGGAGCAATACTTC | CSVNADGAGEQYF
TRBD2 | TRBJ2-1 | 15 | few | TRBV20-1 | TGCAGTGCTCCCCCTAGCGGGAGCTCCTACAATGAGCAGTTCTTC | CSAPPSGSSYNEQFF
- | TRBJ2-1 | 13 | - | TRBV20-1 | TGCAGTGCTAGAGTGGGGAGCGAGAATGAGCAGTTCTTC | CSARVGSENEQFF
TRBD2 | TRBJ2-1 | 17 | - | TRBV10-1 | TGCGCCAGCAGTGAGGGACTAGCGGGAGAAGTTGACAATGAGCAATTCTTC | CASSEGLAGEVDNEQFF
- | TRBJ2-3 | 14 | - | TRBV12-3/TRBV12-4 | TGTGCCAGCAGTTTCCGGATTGGAACAGACGCGCAGTATTTT | CASSFRIGTDAQYF